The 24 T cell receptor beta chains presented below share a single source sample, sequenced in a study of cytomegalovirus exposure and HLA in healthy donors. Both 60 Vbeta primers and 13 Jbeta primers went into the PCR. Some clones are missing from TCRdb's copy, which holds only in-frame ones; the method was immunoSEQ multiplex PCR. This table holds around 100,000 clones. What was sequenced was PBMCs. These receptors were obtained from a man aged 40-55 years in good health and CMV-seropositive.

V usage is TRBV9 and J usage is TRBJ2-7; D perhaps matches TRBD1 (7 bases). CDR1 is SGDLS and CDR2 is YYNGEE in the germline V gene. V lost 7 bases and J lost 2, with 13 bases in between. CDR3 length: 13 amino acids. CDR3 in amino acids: CASGGTATYEQYF. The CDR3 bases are TGTGCCAGCGGCGGGACAGCGACCTACGAGCAGTACTTC.

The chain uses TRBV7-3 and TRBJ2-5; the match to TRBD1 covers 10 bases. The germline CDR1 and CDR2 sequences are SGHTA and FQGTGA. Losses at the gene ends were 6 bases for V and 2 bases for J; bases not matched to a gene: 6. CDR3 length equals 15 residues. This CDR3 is CASSPRGQGQETQYF. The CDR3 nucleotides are TGTGCCAGCAGTCCCAGGGGACAGGGGCAAGAGACCCAGTACTTC.

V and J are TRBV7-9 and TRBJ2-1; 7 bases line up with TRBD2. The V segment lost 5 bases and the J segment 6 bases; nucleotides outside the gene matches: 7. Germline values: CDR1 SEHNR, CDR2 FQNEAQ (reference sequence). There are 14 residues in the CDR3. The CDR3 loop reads CASSTTAGPNEQFF. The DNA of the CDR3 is TGTGCCAGCAGCACCACAGCGGGACCCAATGAGCAGTTCTTC.

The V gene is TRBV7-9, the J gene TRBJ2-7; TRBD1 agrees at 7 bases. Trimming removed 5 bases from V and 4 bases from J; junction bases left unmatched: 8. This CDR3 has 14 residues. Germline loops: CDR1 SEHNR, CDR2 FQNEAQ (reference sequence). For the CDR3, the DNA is TGTGCCAGCAGCCCGTTGGGACAGCAGTACGAGCAGTACTTC. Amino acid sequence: CASSPLGQQYEQYF.

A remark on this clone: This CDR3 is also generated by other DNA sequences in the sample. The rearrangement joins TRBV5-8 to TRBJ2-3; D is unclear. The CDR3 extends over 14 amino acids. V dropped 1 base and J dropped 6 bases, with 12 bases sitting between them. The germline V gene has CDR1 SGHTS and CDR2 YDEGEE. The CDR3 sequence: CASSLYEVGDTQYF. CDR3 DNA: TGTGCCAGCAGCTTGTATGAAGTCGGGGATACGCAGTATTTT.

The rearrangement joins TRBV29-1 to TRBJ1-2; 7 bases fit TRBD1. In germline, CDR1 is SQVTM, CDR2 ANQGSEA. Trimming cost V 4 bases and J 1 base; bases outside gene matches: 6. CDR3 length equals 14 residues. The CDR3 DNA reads TGCAGCGTTGCTCGGACAGGTTTTAACTATGGCTACACCTTC. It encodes CSVARTGFNYGYTF.

The chain's CDR3 is CASSLWQGSGANVLTF. The CDR3 coding sequence is TGCGCCAGCAGCTTGTGGCAGGGAAGCGGGGCCAACGTCCTGACTTTC. The chain is built from TRBV5-1 and TRBJ2-6; D may be TRBD1 (5 bases). Germline V gene data show CDR1 as SGHRS and CDR2 as YFSETQ. V lost 1 base and J lost 4, with 12 bases in between. The CDR3 runs 16 residues. The whole variable domain, remainder taken from reference TRBV5-1 and TRBJ2-6, is KAGVTQTPRYLIKTRGQQVTLSCSPISGHRSVSWYQQTPGQGLQFLFEYFSETQRNKGNFPGRFSGRQFSNSRSEMNVSTLELGDSALYLCASSLWQGSGANVLTFGAGSRLTVL.

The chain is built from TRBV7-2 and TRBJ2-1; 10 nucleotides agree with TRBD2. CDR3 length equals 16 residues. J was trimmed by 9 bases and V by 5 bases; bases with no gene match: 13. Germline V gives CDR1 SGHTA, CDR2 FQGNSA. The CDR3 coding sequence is TGTGCCAGCAGCCCAAAACCCGGGACTAGCGAGGCTGAGCAGTTCTTC. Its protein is CASSPKPGTSEAEQFF.

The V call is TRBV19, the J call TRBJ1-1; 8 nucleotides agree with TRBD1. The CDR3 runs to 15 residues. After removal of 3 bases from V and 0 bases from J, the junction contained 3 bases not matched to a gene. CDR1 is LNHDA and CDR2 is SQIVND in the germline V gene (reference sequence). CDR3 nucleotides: TGTGCCAGTAGTATGTGGGGACAGGTGAACACTGAAGCTTTCTTT. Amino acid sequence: CASSMWGQVNTEAFF.

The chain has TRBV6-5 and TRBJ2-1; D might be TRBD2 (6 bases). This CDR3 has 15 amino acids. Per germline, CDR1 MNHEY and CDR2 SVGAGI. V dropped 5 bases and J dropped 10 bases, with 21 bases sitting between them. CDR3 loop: CASSGGVPYRLEQFF. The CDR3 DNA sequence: TGTGCCAGCAGTGGCGGGGTCCCTTACCGATTGGAGCAGTTCTTC.

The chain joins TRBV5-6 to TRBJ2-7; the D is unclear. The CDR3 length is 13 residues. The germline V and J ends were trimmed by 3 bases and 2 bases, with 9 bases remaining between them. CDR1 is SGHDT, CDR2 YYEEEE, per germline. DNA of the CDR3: TGTGCCAGCAGCTCCGGGTCAACCTACGAGCAGTACTTC. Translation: CASSSGSTYEQYF.

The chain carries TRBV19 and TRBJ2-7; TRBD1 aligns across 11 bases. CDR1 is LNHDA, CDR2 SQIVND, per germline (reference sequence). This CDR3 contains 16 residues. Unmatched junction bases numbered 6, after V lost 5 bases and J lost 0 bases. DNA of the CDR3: TGTGCCAGTAGTCGGACAGGGGGCGATAACTCCTACGAGCAGTACTTC. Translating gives CASSRTGGDNSYEQYF.

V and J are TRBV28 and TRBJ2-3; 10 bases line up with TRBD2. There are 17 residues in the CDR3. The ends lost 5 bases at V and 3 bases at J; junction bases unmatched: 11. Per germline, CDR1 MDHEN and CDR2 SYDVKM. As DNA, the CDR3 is TGTGCCAGCAGTCACTCCCGACTAGCGGGTCATACAGATACGCAGTATTTT. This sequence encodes CASSHSRLAGHTDTQYF.

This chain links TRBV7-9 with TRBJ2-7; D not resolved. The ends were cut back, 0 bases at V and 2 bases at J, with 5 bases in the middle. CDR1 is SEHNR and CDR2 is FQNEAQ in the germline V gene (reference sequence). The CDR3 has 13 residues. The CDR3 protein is CASSLAVTYEQYF. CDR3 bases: TGTGCCAGCAGCTTAGCCGTTACCTACGAGCAGTACTTC.

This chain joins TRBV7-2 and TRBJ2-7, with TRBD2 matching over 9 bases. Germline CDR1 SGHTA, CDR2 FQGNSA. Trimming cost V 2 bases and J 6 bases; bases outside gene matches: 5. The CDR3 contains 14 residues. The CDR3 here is CASSLRAGGLEQYF. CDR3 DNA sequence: TGTGCCAGCAGCTTAAGAGCGGGAGGTCTCGAGCAGTACTTC.

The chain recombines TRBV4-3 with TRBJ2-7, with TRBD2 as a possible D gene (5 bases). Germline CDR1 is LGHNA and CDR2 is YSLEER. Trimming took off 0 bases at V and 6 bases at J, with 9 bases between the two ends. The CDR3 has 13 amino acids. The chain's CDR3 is CASSQDSGREQYF. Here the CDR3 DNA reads TGCGCCAGCAGCCAAGACAGCGGCCGCGAGCAGTACTTC.

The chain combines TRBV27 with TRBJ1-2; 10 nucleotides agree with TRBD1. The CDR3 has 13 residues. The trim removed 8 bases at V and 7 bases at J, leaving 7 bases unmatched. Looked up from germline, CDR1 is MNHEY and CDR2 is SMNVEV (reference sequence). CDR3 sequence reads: CASCGTGDSGYTF. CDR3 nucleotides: TGTGCCAGCTGCGGGACAGGGGATTCTGGCTACACCTTC.

The chain's CDR3 is CASSFPGGIQPQHF. The DNA for the CDR3 is TGTGCCAGCAGCTTCCCAGGGGGAATTCAGCCCCAGCATTTT. This chain joins TRBV7-2 and TRBJ1-5; 7 nucleotides line up with TRBD1. From germline, CDR1 is SGHTA and CDR2 FQGNSA. Unmatched junction bases numbered 5, after V lost 3 bases and J lost 6 bases. This CDR3 is 14 amino acids long.

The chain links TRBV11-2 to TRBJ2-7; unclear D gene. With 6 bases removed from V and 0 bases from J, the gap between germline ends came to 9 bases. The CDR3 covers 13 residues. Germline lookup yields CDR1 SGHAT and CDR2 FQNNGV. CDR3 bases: TGTGCCAGCAGGCAGTCCATCTCCTACGAGCAGTACTTC. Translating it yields CASRQSISYEQYF.

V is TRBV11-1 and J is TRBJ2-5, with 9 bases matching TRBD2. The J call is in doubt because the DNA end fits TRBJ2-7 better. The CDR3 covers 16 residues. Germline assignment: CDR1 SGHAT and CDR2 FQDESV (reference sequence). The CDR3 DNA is TGTGCCAGCAGCTTAGCGGGCAGCGGGAGGTCCTACGAGCAGTACTTC. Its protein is CASSLAGSGRSYEQYF.

The CDR3 DNA reads as TGTGCCAGCAGTTTAGACTCCTCGGTGGCAGGGGGTTATCAGCCCCAGCATTTT. Encoded protein: CASSLDSSVAGGYQPQHF. This chain links TRBV28 with TRBJ1-5; TRBD1 aligns across 7 bases. The CDR3 contains 18 residues. Germline CDR1 is MDHEN and CDR2 is SYDVKM. V gave up 2 bases and J gave up 5 bases; unmatched junction bases: 15. The full variable domain, in which reference TRBV28 and TRBJ1-5 provide the parts outside the CDR3, is DVKVTQSSRYLVKRTGEKVFLECVQDMDHENMFWYRQDPGLGLRLIYFSYDVKMKEKGDIPEGYSVSREKKERFSLILESASTNQTSMYLCASSLDSSVAGGYQPQHFGDGTRLSIL.

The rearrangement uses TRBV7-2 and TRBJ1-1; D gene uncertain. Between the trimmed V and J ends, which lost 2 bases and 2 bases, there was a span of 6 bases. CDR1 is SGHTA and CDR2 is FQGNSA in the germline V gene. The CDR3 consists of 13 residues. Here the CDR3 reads CASSLRANTEAFF. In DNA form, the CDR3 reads TGTGCCAGCAGCTTACGCGCTAACACTGAAGCTTTCTTT.

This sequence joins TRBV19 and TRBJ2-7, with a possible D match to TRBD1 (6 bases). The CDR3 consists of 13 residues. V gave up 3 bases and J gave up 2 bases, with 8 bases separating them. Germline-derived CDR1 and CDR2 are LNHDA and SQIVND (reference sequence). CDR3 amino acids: CASSIGTTYEQYF. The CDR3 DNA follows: TGTGCCAGTAGTATCGGGACAACCTACGAGCAGTACTTC.

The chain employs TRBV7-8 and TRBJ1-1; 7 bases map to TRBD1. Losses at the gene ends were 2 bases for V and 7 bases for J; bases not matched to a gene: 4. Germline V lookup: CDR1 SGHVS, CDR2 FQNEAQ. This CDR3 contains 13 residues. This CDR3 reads CASSLRRDSEAFF. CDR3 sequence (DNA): TGTGCCAGCAGCTTACGACGGGACAGTGAAGCTTTCTTT.